Listed below are T cell receptor beta chains from one sample, sequenced in a study of T cells in localized non-small cell lung cancer. Produced via immunoSEQ multiplex PCR; TCRdb's table is partial and in-frame only. The table lists about 950 clones, about 20% of them singletons, with approximately 20% in the top ten. The sequencing here drew on normal lung tissue next to the tumor, taken before any cancer treatment. The receptors come from a male donor older than 55 with stage I lung adenocarcinoma. The CDR3 runs from the conserved cysteine through the conserved F or W. Each record gives: clone size, J gene, D gene, V gene, CDR3 DNA, CDR3 protein. The D gene is left open where the match is weak. Not every row has a clone size; where given, it reads once, few, many or a size class.

clone_size: -
j_call: TRBJ1-6
d_call: -
v_call: TRBV19
cdr3_nt: TGTGCCAGTAGGGCCAGGGATTCACCCCTCCACTTT
cdr3_aa: CASRARDSPLHF

clone_size: few
j_call: TRBJ2-5
d_call: TRBD2
v_call: TRBV19
cdr3_nt: TGTGCCAGTAGTATCAAAGGGGGGGGGACTAGCGGAGTGGAGCGGACCCAGTACTTC
cdr3_aa: CASSIKGGGTSGVERTQYF

clone_size: medium-sized
j_call: TRBJ1-5
d_call: -
v_call: TRBV6-8
cdr3_nt: TGTGCCATCAGTGTTGACAGTGATCAGCCCCAGCATTTT
cdr3_aa: CAISVDSDQPQHF

clone_size: -
j_call: TRBJ2-1
d_call: -
v_call: TRBV11-3
cdr3_nt: TGTGCCAGCATTCGGGACGGTTCCTACAATGAGCAGTTCTTC
cdr3_aa: CASIRDGSYNEQFF

clone_size: -
j_call: TRBJ2-7
d_call: -
v_call: TRBV19
cdr3_nt: TGTGCCAGTAGTATTGCTCAGGGAAGATCCTACGAGCAGTACTTC
cdr3_aa: CASSIAQGRSYEQYF

clone_size: -
j_call: TRBJ1-4
d_call: -
v_call: TRBV19
cdr3_nt: TGTGCCAGTAGGCGGACAGTGTCAACTAATGAAAAACTGTTTTTT
cdr3_aa: CASRRTVSTNEKLFF

clone_size: -
j_call: TRBJ2-7
d_call: -
v_call: TRBV11-3
cdr3_nt: TGTGCCAGCAGCTTAGTGACAGTTACCTCCTACGAGCAGTACTTC
cdr3_aa: CASSLVTVTSYEQYF

clone_size: few
j_call: TRBJ1-2
d_call: TRBD1
v_call: TRBV6-8
cdr3_nt: TGTGCCAGCAGTCGTCCAGGGGGAGGAGTAGGCTACACCTTC
cdr3_aa: CASSRPGGGVGYTF

clone_size: few
j_call: TRBJ2-1
d_call: -
v_call: TRBV7-6
cdr3_nt: TGTGCCAGCAGCCTTCTTTTTTCGGAGGGGTACAATGAGCAGTTCTTC
cdr3_aa: CASSLLFSEGYNEQFF

clone_size: -
j_call: TRBJ2-7
d_call: TRBD2
v_call: TRBV11-3
cdr3_nt: TGTGCCAGCAGCCCTATAGCGGGGACCTACGAGCAGTACTTC
cdr3_aa: CASSPIAGTYEQYF

clone_size: -
j_call: TRBJ2-2
d_call: -
v_call: TRBV30
cdr3_nt: TGTGCCTGGAGTGCCCCAGGGGAGCTGTTTTTT
cdr3_aa: CAWSAPGELFF

clone_size: few
j_call: TRBJ2-7
d_call: TRBD1
v_call: TRBV11-3
cdr3_nt: TGTGCCAGCAGCTTATCCGGGACAGTCTACGAGCAGTACTTC
cdr3_aa: CASSLSGTVYEQYF

clone_size: few
j_call: TRBJ1-1
d_call: -
v_call: TRBV6-8
cdr3_nt: TGTGCCAGCAGTTACTCGTCCTGGACATCGAACACTGAAGCTTTCTTT
cdr3_aa: CASSYSSWTSNTEAFF

clone_size: once
j_call: TRBJ2-2
d_call: -
v_call: TRBV18
cdr3_nt: TGTGCCAGCTCACCAAGAGAAGAGTTGTACACCGGGGAGCTGTTTTTT
cdr3_aa: CASSPREELYTGELFF

clone_size: large
j_call: TRBJ2-6
d_call: TRBD1
v_call: TRBV11-3
cdr3_nt: TGTGCCAGCAGCTTAGGACAGGGCCCGTCTGGGGCCAACGTCCTGACTTTC
cdr3_aa: CASSLGQGPSGANVLTF

clone_size: few
j_call: TRBJ1-1
d_call: -
v_call: TRBV16
cdr3_nt: TGTGCCAGCAGCCAATCCCCCGGAGCTTTCTTT
cdr3_aa: CASSQSPGAFF

clone_size: once
j_call: TRBJ2-2
d_call: TRBD1
v_call: TRBV5-1
cdr3_nt: TGCGCCAGCAGCGCGGACAGGGTAGGCGGGGAGCTGTTTTTT
cdr3_aa: CASSADRVGGELFF

clone_size: few
j_call: TRBJ2-7
d_call: TRBD1
v_call: TRBV6-1
cdr3_nt: TGTGCCAGCAGTGAAGGACAGGGGGCGCAATTCGAGCAGTACTTC
cdr3_aa: CASSEGQGAQFEQYF

clone_size: few
j_call: TRBJ2-2
d_call: -
v_call: TRBV18
cdr3_nt: TGTGCCAGCTCACCACCGGACGGACCGGGGACCGGGGAGCTGTTTTTT
cdr3_aa: CASSPPDGPGTGELFF

clone_size: -
j_call: TRBJ2-1
d_call: TRBD2
v_call: TRBV30
cdr3_nt: TGTGCCTGGAGTGGGGATAGCGGGAGCTTAGGCAATGAGCAGTTCTTC
cdr3_aa: CAWSGDSGSLGNEQFF

clone_size: -
j_call: TRBJ2-3
d_call: TRBD2
v_call: TRBV11-3
cdr3_nt: TGTGCCAGCAGCCAGGAGGGACTACCCGGGGATACGCAGTATTTT
cdr3_aa: CASSQEGLPGDTQYF

clone_size: -
j_call: TRBJ1-1
d_call: TRBD1
v_call: TRBV19
cdr3_nt: TGTGCCAGTAGTATAGTTAGACAGGGAGAAGCTTTCTTT
cdr3_aa: CASSIVRQGEAFF

clone_size: once
j_call: TRBJ2-3
d_call: -
v_call: TRBV19
cdr3_nt: TGTGCCAGTAGAGACAGGGTGGGGAGGACAGATACGCAGTATTTT
cdr3_aa: CASRDRVGRTDTQYF

clone_size: few
j_call: TRBJ1-1
d_call: -
v_call: TRBV29-1
cdr3_nt: TGCAGCGTTGAGGAGACAGCGAACACTGAAGCTTTCTTT
cdr3_aa: CSVEETANTEAFF

clone_size: -
j_call: TRBJ2-1
d_call: -
v_call: TRBV18
cdr3_nt: TGTGCCAGCTCGCCCGACTACTCCTACAATGAGCAGTTCTTC
cdr3_aa: CASSPDYSYNEQFF

clone_size: -
j_call: TRBJ2-2
d_call: -
v_call: TRBV10-1
cdr3_nt: TGCGCCAGCCCCTTGGGTTCCGTTAACACCGGGGAGCTGTTTTTT
cdr3_aa: CASPLGSVNTGELFF

clone_size: -
j_call: TRBJ1-4
d_call: TRBD1
v_call: TRBV19
cdr3_nt: TGTGCTTCGAGGGACAGCCTAAATGAAAAACTGTTTTTT
cdr3_aa: CASRDSLNEKLFF

clone_size: -
j_call: TRBJ2-1
d_call: -
v_call: TRBV6-8
cdr3_nt: TGTGCCAGCGGCCAGTTGGGCGCGGAGCAGTTCTTC
cdr3_aa: CASGQLGAEQFF

clone_size: -
j_call: TRBJ1-5
d_call: -
v_call: TRBV28
cdr3_nt: TGTGCCAGCAGTCCGGGGGGGGGAAGTCAGCCCCAGCATTTT
cdr3_aa: CASSPGGGSQPQHF

clone_size: medium-sized
j_call: TRBJ1-5
d_call: TRBD1
v_call: TRBV11-3
cdr3_nt: TGTGCCAGCAGCCAGGACAGGGCCGATCAGCCCCAGCATTTT
cdr3_aa: CASSQDRADQPQHF

clone_size: few
j_call: TRBJ1-4
d_call: -
v_call: TRBV15
cdr3_nt: TGTGCCACCAGCAGAGAACGGGGGCAGTACGAAAAACTGTTTTTT
cdr3_aa: CATSRERGQYEKLFF

clone_size: medium-sized
j_call: TRBJ2-5
d_call: -
v_call: TRBV11-3
cdr3_nt: TGTGCCAGCAGCCAACAGGGAGGGGGCCAAGAGACCCAGTACTTC
cdr3_aa: CASSQQGGGQETQYF

clone_size: -
j_call: TRBJ2-3
d_call: -
v_call: TRBV11-3
cdr3_nt: TGTGCCAGCAGCTTGGATGGGGGGCTTGGGACAGATACGCAGTATTTT
cdr3_aa: CASSLDGGLGTDTQYF

clone_size: -
j_call: TRBJ1-1
d_call: -
v_call: TRBV9
cdr3_nt: TGTGCCAGCAGCGTAGTAGCCCCCTGGGGGGGCACTGAAGCTTTCTTT
cdr3_aa: CASSVVAPWGGTEAFF

clone_size: few
j_call: TRBJ1-2
d_call: -
v_call: TRBV11-3
cdr3_nt: TGTGCCAGCAGCCAACAAGCAGGGGTAAAGGACTATGGCTACACCTTC
cdr3_aa: CASSQQAGVKDYGYTF

clone_size: large
j_call: TRBJ2-1
d_call: -
v_call: TRBV6-8
cdr3_nt: TGTGCCAGCAGTTACGCGACGGGGGGCCACAATGAGCAGTTCTTC
cdr3_aa: CASSYATGGHNEQFF

clone_size: -
j_call: TRBJ1-5
d_call: -
v_call: TRBV19
cdr3_nt: TGTGCCAGTAGGTCGGACAGCCGATCCAATCAGCCCCAGCATTTT
cdr3_aa: CASRSDSRSNQPQHF

clone_size: -
j_call: TRBJ1-2
d_call: TRBD1
v_call: TRBV9
cdr3_nt: TGTGCCAGCAGCGTAGACCGGGACAGCTATGGCTACACCTTC
cdr3_aa: CASSVDRDSYGYTF

clone_size: medium-sized
j_call: TRBJ2-7
d_call: -
v_call: TRBV11-3
cdr3_nt: TGTGCCAGCAGCCAAGTGGGGACGGGAGCCTACGAGCAGTACTTC
cdr3_aa: CASSQVGTGAYEQYF

clone_size: -
j_call: TRBJ1-5
d_call: -
v_call: TRBV15
cdr3_nt: TGTGCCACCAGCAGAGATCTTGGCAATCAGCCCCAGCATTTT
cdr3_aa: CATSRDLGNQPQHF

clone_size: -
j_call: TRBJ1-3
d_call: -
v_call: TRBV5-1
cdr3_nt: TGCGCCAGCAGCCTTGGGAACAGGGTGGCTCTCACTGCTGGAAACACCATATATTTT
cdr3_aa: CASSLGNRVALTAGNTIYF

clone_size: -
j_call: TRBJ1-1
d_call: TRBD1
v_call: TRBV5-1
cdr3_nt: TGCGCCAGCAGTCGACAGGGGCCTTATGATGAAGCTTTCTTT
cdr3_aa: CASSRQGPYDEAFF

clone_size: few
j_call: TRBJ1-1
d_call: -
v_call: TRBV19
cdr3_nt: TGTGCCAGTAGTATAGCCCGCGGAGGGGGAACTATGAACACTGAAGCTTTCTTT
cdr3_aa: CASSIARGGGTMNTEAFF

clone_size: -
j_call: TRBJ2-3
d_call: TRBD2
v_call: TRBV28
cdr3_nt: TGTGCCAGCAGTTTAGCGGGACTAGCGGGAGGGAGCACAGATACGCAGTATTTT
cdr3_aa: CASSLAGLAGGSTDTQYF

clone_size: medium-sized
j_call: TRBJ1-2
d_call: -
v_call: TRBV11-3
cdr3_nt: TGTGCCAGCAGCCCACCTCTGAGCGGGGGAGGCTACACCTTC
cdr3_aa: CASSPPLSGGGYTF

clone_size: -
j_call: TRBJ2-6
d_call: -
v_call: TRBV15
cdr3_nt: TGTGCCACCAGCAGAGTCCAGGGCTCTGGGGCCAACGTCCTGACTTTC
cdr3_aa: CATSRVQGSGANVLTF

clone_size: few
j_call: TRBJ2-2
d_call: TRBD2
v_call: TRBV6-8
cdr3_nt: TGTGCCAGCAGTTACTCTAGCGGGAGTCCCACCGGGGAGCTGTTTTTT
cdr3_aa: CASSYSSGSPTGELFF

clone_size: -
j_call: TRBJ1-1
d_call: -
v_call: TRBV6-8
cdr3_nt: TGTGCCAGCAGTTCAAAGAACACTGAAGCTTTCTTT
cdr3_aa: CASSSKNTEAFF

clone_size: large
j_call: TRBJ1-4
d_call: -
v_call: TRBV9
cdr3_nt: TGTGCCAGCAGCATCCCCGGGAGCAATGAAAAACTGTTTTTT
cdr3_aa: CASSIPGSNEKLFF

clone_size: few
j_call: TRBJ1-2
d_call: TRBD1
v_call: TRBV19
cdr3_nt: TGTGCCAGTAGTAGGGGACAGGAACTTAACTATGGCTACACCTTC
cdr3_aa: CASSRGQELNYGYTF

clone_size: few
j_call: TRBJ1-2
d_call: -
v_call: TRBV6-8
cdr3_nt: TGTGCCAGCAGTTACTCGGGGGTCGGCTACACCTTC
cdr3_aa: CASSYSGVGYTF

clone_size: large
j_call: TRBJ1-1
d_call: -
v_call: TRBV28
cdr3_nt: TGTGCCAGCAGTTTATCGCAGAACACTGAAGCTTTCTTT
cdr3_aa: CASSLSQNTEAFF

clone_size: medium-sized
j_call: TRBJ1-2
d_call: -
v_call: TRBV6-8
cdr3_nt: TGTGCCAGCAGTTACGCGGCGCAGTCCTATGGCTACACCTTC
cdr3_aa: CASSYAAQSYGYTF

clone_size: few
j_call: TRBJ1-1
d_call: -
v_call: TRBV6-8
cdr3_nt: TGTGCCAGCAGACGGGAGATAAACACTGAAGCTTTCTTT
cdr3_aa: CASRREINTEAFF

clone_size: few
j_call: TRBJ2-3
d_call: -
v_call: TRBV6-8
cdr3_nt: TGTGCCATCAGTTCCCCCGGGGCGCGTTCTAGCACAGATACGCAGTATTTT
cdr3_aa: CAISSPGARSSTDTQYF